The rows below give T cell receptor beta chains drawn from one sample of a study of Tregs in tolerant kidney transplant recipients. Sequenced by immunoSEQ multiplex PCR; TCRdb stores in-frame clones only, minus some. The table shows fewer than 150,000 clones, with approximately 90% occurring only once. The specimen was CD4+ T cells from blood. The origin of the receptors is a human donor in good health. Both conserved end residues are part of each CDR3. A D gene is named only where the DNA matches it firmly. For some rows the clone size is stated as once, few or many, or as a class when expanded; others skip it.

clone_size: -; d_call: -; v_call: TRBV19; j_call: TRBJ1-2; cdr3_length: 14; cdr3_aa: CASSILRGGSGYTF; cdr3_nt: TGTGCCAGTAGTATCCTCCGGGGGGGCTCTGGCTACACCTTC
clone_size: -; d_call: TRBD1; v_call: TRBV18; j_call: TRBJ1-1; cdr3_length: 14; cdr3_aa: CASSPTGENTEAFF; cdr3_nt: TGTGCCAGCTCACCGACAGGGGAAAACACTGAAGCTTTCTTT
clone_size: once; d_call: TRBD2; v_call: TRBV10-3; j_call: TRBJ2-2; cdr3_length: 17; cdr3_aa: CAISPTSGSTPTGELFF; cdr3_nt: TGTGCCATCAGTCCCACTAGCGGGAGTACCCCCACCGGGGAGCTGTTTTTT
clone_size: -; d_call: -; v_call: TRBV5-1; j_call: TRBJ1-4; cdr3_length: 14; cdr3_aa: CASSLWGSNEKLFF; cdr3_nt: TGCGCCAGCAGCTTGTGGGGATCTAATGAAAAACTGTTTTTT
clone_size: -; d_call: -; v_call: TRBV5-1; j_call: TRBJ1-4; cdr3_length: 16; cdr3_aa: CASSSGTAARDEKLFF; cdr3_nt: TGCGCCAGCAGCTCGGGGACGGCCGCCAGAGATGAAAAACTGTTTTTT
clone_size: -; d_call: -; v_call: TRBV4-2; j_call: TRBJ1-2; cdr3_length: 15; cdr3_aa: CASSQEGHVNYGYTF; cdr3_nt: TGTGCCAGCAGCCAAGAAGGGCACGTGAACTATGGCTACACCTTC
clone_size: -; d_call: TRBD1; v_call: TRBV2; j_call: TRBJ1-4; cdr3_length: 15; cdr3_aa: CASSPWTGLDEKLFF; cdr3_nt: TGTGCCAGCAGTCCCTGGACAGGGCTGGATGAAAAACTGTTTTTT
clone_size: -; d_call: TRBD2; v_call: TRBV6-5; j_call: TRBJ2-2; cdr3_length: 14; cdr3_aa: CASSYREGTGELFF; cdr3_nt: TGTGCCAGCAGTTACAGGGAGGGCACCGGGGAGCTGTTTTTT
clone_size: -; d_call: -; v_call: TRBV18; j_call: TRBJ2-1; cdr3_length: 13; cdr3_aa: CASSPGLPNEQFF; cdr3_nt: TGTGCCAGCTCACCAGGACTACCCAATGAGCAGTTCTTC
clone_size: -; d_call: TRBD2; v_call: TRBV6-1; j_call: TRBJ2-3; cdr3_length: 15; cdr3_aa: CASSGLAERTDTQYF; cdr3_nt: TGTGCCAGCAGTGGTCTAGCGGAGCGCACAGATACGCAGTATTTT
clone_size: few; d_call: TRBD2; v_call: TRBV15; j_call: TRBJ2-7; cdr3_length: 13; cdr3_aa: CATSRGREGEQYF; cdr3_nt: TGTGCCACCAGCAGAGGACGGGAGGGCGAGCAGTACTTC
clone_size: -; d_call: TRBD1; v_call: TRBV2; j_call: TRBJ1-1; cdr3_length: 14; cdr3_aa: CASSLQGKNTEAFF; cdr3_nt: TGTGCCAGCAGTCTACAGGGGAAGAACACTGAAGCTTTCTTT
clone_size: -; d_call: -; v_call: TRBV5-4; j_call: TRBJ1-1; cdr3_length: 16; cdr3_aa: CASSQGRGGVNTEAFF; cdr3_nt: TGCGCCAGCAGCCAAGGACGGGGGGGTGTAAACACTGAAGCTTTCTTT
clone_size: -; d_call: TRBD1; v_call: TRBV2; j_call: TRBJ1-2; cdr3_length: 16; cdr3_aa: CASRVTGQGIVYGYTF; cdr3_nt: TGTGCCAGCAGGGTGACGGGACAGGGGATTGTCTATGGCTACACCTTC
clone_size: -; d_call: -; v_call: TRBV18; j_call: TRBJ1-1; cdr3_length: 13; cdr3_aa: CASSPLQNTEAFF; cdr3_nt: TGTGCCAGCTCACCATTGCAGAACACTGAAGCTTTCTTT
clone_size: -; d_call: TRBD1; v_call: TRBV5-1; j_call: TRBJ2-7; cdr3_length: 16; cdr3_aa: CASSLAGTGGVNEQYF; cdr3_nt: TGCGCCAGCAGCTTGGCCGGGACAGGGGGCGTTAACGAGCAGTACTTC
clone_size: -; d_call: -; v_call: TRBV6-6; j_call: TRBJ1-3; cdr3_length: 16; cdr3_aa: CASSNFLEASGNTIYF; cdr3_nt: TGTGCCAGCAGTAATTTTCTCGAGGCCTCTGGAAACACCATATATTTT
clone_size: -; d_call: TRBD1; v_call: TRBV6-1; j_call: TRBJ1-1; cdr3_length: 14; cdr3_aa: CASSEGQGYTEAFF; cdr3_nt: TGTGCCAGCAGTGAAGGACAGGGTTACACTGAAGCTTTCTTT
clone_size: -; d_call: TRBD2; v_call: TRBV6-5; j_call: TRBJ2-3; cdr3_length: 15; cdr3_aa: CASSWASGAKGTQYF; cdr3_nt: TGTGCCAGCAGTTGGGCTAGCGGGGCGAAAGGTACGCAGTATTTT
clone_size: few; d_call: TRBD1; v_call: TRBV10-1; j_call: TRBJ2-2; cdr3_length: 14; cdr3_aa: CASRETGSTGELFF; cdr3_nt: TGCGCCAGCAGGGAGACAGGGTCCACCGGGGAGCTGTTTTTT
clone_size: once; d_call: TRBD1; v_call: TRBV7-2; j_call: TRBJ2-7; cdr3_length: 16; cdr3_aa: CASSSRTGRSSYEQYF; cdr3_nt: TGTGCCAGCAGCTCGAGGACAGGTAGGAGCTCCTACGAGCAGTACTTC
clone_size: -; d_call: TRBD1; v_call: TRBV12-5; j_call: TRBJ1-5; cdr3_length: 17; cdr3_aa: CASGLARTGWGDQPQHF; cdr3_nt: TGTGCTAGTGGTTTGGCCCGGACAGGGTGGGGGGATCAGCCCCAGCATTTT
clone_size: -; d_call: TRBD1; v_call: TRBV5-8; j_call: TRBJ1-3; cdr3_length: 11; cdr3_aa: CASTLGDRRYF; cdr3_nt: TGTGCCAGCACCCTTGGGGACAGGAGATATTTT
clone_size: -; d_call: TRBD1; v_call: TRBV11-2; j_call: TRBJ1-1; cdr3_length: 14; cdr3_aa: CASSLAPGQGWAFF; cdr3_nt: TGTGCCAGCAGCTTAGCACCGGGACAGGGTTGGGCTTTCTTT
clone_size: few; d_call: TRBD1; v_call: TRBV7-9; j_call: TRBJ1-5; cdr3_length: 15; cdr3_aa: CASSLTGGAGQPQHF; cdr3_nt: TGTGCCAGCAGCTTGACAGGGGGCGCCGGTCAGCCCCAGCATTTT
clone_size: -; d_call: -; v_call: TRBV5-1; j_call: TRBJ2-5; cdr3_length: 15; cdr3_aa: CASSLGDSQSKTQYF; cdr3_nt: TGCGCCAGCAGCTTGGGAGACTCCCAAAGTAAGACCCAGTACTTC
clone_size: -; d_call: -; v_call: TRBV6-5; j_call: TRBJ2-1; cdr3_length: 13; cdr3_aa: CASRTAGVNEQFF; cdr3_nt: TGTGCCAGCAGGACCGCAGGGGTGAATGAGCAGTTCTTC
clone_size: -; d_call: -; v_call: TRBV5-1; j_call: TRBJ2-2; cdr3_length: 14; cdr3_aa: CASSYDPQRGELFF; cdr3_nt: TGCGCCAGCAGCTACGACCCCCAGAGGGGGGAGCTGTTTTTT
clone_size: -; d_call: -; v_call: TRBV6-6; j_call: TRBJ1-5; cdr3_length: 14; cdr3_aa: CASIERKSNQPQHF; cdr3_nt: TGTGCCAGCATTGAGAGAAAGAGCAATCAGCCCCAGCATTTT
clone_size: -; d_call: -; v_call: TRBV5-4; j_call: TRBJ2-3; cdr3_length: 13; cdr3_aa: CASSLRGTDTQYF; cdr3_nt: TGTGCCAGCAGCTTGCGGGGGACAGATACGCAGTATTTT
clone_size: -; d_call: -; v_call: TRBV7-3; j_call: TRBJ2-2; cdr3_length: 17; cdr3_aa: CASSLKATPGGTGELFF; cdr3_nt: TGTGCCAGCAGCTTAAAAGCGACACCCGGAGGCACCGGGGAGCTGTTTTTT
clone_size: -; d_call: -; v_call: TRBV6-1; j_call: TRBJ1-1; cdr3_length: 13; cdr3_aa: CASMVFGFTEAFF; cdr3_nt: TGTGCCAGCATGGTTTTTGGATTCACTGAAGCTTTCTTT
clone_size: -; d_call: TRBD2; v_call: TRBV5-1; j_call: TRBJ2-5; cdr3_length: 16; cdr3_aa: CASSTGLAGARETQYF; cdr3_nt: TGCGCCAGCAGCACCGGACTAGCGGGAGCCAGGGAGACCCAGTACTTC
clone_size: few; d_call: TRBD1; v_call: TRBV7-9; j_call: TRBJ1-6; cdr3_length: 16; cdr3_aa: CASSLRGGTGNSPLHF; cdr3_nt: TGTGCCAGCAGCCTAAGGGGTGGGACAGGGAATTCACCCCTCCACTTT
clone_size: -; d_call: -; v_call: TRBV7-8; j_call: TRBJ2-7; cdr3_length: 13; cdr3_aa: CASSTRQAYEQYF; cdr3_nt: TGTGCCAGCAGCACACGACAGGCCTACGAGCAGTACTTC
clone_size: -; d_call: -; v_call: TRBV4-1; j_call: TRBJ2-7; cdr3_length: 13; cdr3_aa: CASSQEALREQYF; cdr3_nt: TGCGCCAGCAGCCAAGAGGCTCTCCGCGAGCAGTACTTC
clone_size: -; d_call: TRBD1; v_call: TRBV7-9; j_call: TRBJ1-2; cdr3_length: 13; cdr3_aa: CASSNQGAHGYTF; cdr3_nt: TGTGCCAGCAGCAACCAGGGGGCCCATGGCTACACCTTC
clone_size: -; d_call: TRBD2; v_call: TRBV11-2; j_call: TRBJ2-5; cdr3_length: 15; cdr3_aa: CASSRGLAGQETQYF; cdr3_nt: TGTGCCAGCAGCCGGGGGCTAGCGGGGCAAGAGACCCAGTACTTC
clone_size: -; d_call: -; v_call: TRBV5-1; j_call: TRBJ2-2; cdr3_length: 14; cdr3_aa: CASHYSLNTGELFF; cdr3_nt: TGCGCCAGCCACTATTCTCTCAACACCGGGGAGCTGTTTTTT
clone_size: -; d_call: -; v_call: TRBV30; j_call: TRBJ2-1; cdr3_length: 13; cdr3_aa: CAWTNIGYNEQFF; cdr3_nt: TGTGCCTGGACGAACATAGGATACAATGAGCAGTTCTTC
clone_size: -; d_call: -; v_call: TRBV5-4; j_call: TRBJ1-4; cdr3_length: 15; cdr3_aa: CASSLTGSTNEKLFF; cdr3_nt: TGTGCCAGCAGCTTGACAGGGAGCACTAATGAAAAACTGTTTTTT
clone_size: -; d_call: -; v_call: TRBV6-1; j_call: TRBJ2-5; cdr3_length: 16; cdr3_aa: CASSENIWGTQETQYF; cdr3_nt: TGTGCCAGCAGTGAAAATATCTGGGGGACGCAAGAGACCCAGTACTTC
clone_size: -; d_call: -; v_call: TRBV5-5; j_call: TRBJ2-2; cdr3_length: 14; cdr3_aa: CASALSPNTGELFF; cdr3_nt: TGTGCCAGCGCCTTAAGTCCGAACACCGGGGAGCTGTTTTTT
clone_size: few; d_call: TRBD2; v_call: TRBV2; j_call: TRBJ2-7; cdr3_length: 14; cdr3_aa: CASSREEGPYEQYF; cdr3_nt: TGTGCCAGCAGTCGGGAGGAGGGCCCCTACGAGCAGTACTTC
clone_size: few; d_call: TRBD1; v_call: TRBV6-1; j_call: TRBJ1-2; cdr3_length: 13; cdr3_aa: CASSEPGGYGYTF; cdr3_nt: TGTGCCAGCAGTGAACCAGGGGGCTATGGCTACACCTTC
clone_size: -; d_call: TRBD1; v_call: TRBV7-3; j_call: TRBJ2-5; cdr3_length: 16; cdr3_aa: CASRRGTAGARETQYF; cdr3_nt: TGTGCCAGCAGACGAGGGACAGCCGGCGCCCGAGAGACCCAGTACTTC
clone_size: -; d_call: -; v_call: TRBV10-2; j_call: TRBJ2-2; cdr3_length: 15; cdr3_aa: CASRGGRFDTGELFF; cdr3_nt: TGCGCCAGCAGGGGGGGGCGTTTCGACACCGGGGAGCTGTTTTTT